The 24 T cell receptor beta chains in this list originate from one sample, sequenced in a study of blood T cell repertoires in COVID-19. Assay: immunoSEQ multiplex PCR; the TCRdb copy retains only in-frame clones and omits some. The sample records 55,000 to 80,000 clones, 82% being singletons. The specimen was peripheral blood. These receptors all come from a human donor in a cohort sampled during active COVID-19.

This clone was counted once. This rearrangement joins TRBV7-2 to TRBJ2-1; tentatively, D is TRBD1 (6 bases). Germline values: CDR1 SGHTA, CDR2 FQGNSA. Trimming took 7 bases from V and 0 from J, leaving 16 bases between them. The CDR3 consists of 16 residues. This CDR3 reads CASNRDIRDSYNEQFF. CDR3 DNA: TGTGCCAGCAACCGGGACATTCGAGACTCCTACAATGAGCAGTTCTTC.

This chain links TRBV28 with TRBJ1-1; 9 bases are shared with TRBD1. This CDR3 region has 15 residues. V dropped 5 bases and J dropped 4; count of bases not matched to a gene: 8. Germline assignment: CDR1 MDHEN and CDR2 SYDVKM. The CDR3: CASSPLGQGGTEAFF. The DNA for the CDR3 is TGTGCCAGCAGTCCGCTGGGACAGGGTGGCACTGAAGCTTTCTTT.

The gene calls are TRBV25-1 and TRBJ1-2, with TRBD1 identical over 11 bases. Germline CDR1 MGHDK, CDR2 SYGVNS. The CDR3 spans 14 residues. Trimming removed 5 bases from V and 6 bases from J; junction bases left unmatched: 5. The DNA of the CDR3 is TGTGCCAGCAGTAGGACAGGGGGCTTGGATGGCTACACCTTC. It yields the protein CASSRTGGLDGYTF.

The chain employs TRBV7-9 and TRBJ2-2, with D possibly matching TRBD1 (6 bases). This CDR3 has 17 residues. V shed 2 bases and J shed 0 bases, with 13 bases lying between them. The germline CDR1 and CDR2 sequences are SEHNR and FQNEAQ (reference sequence). CDR3 coding DNA: TGTGCCAGCAGCTTACCCCGGACAGTCCCGAACACCGGGGAGCTGTTTTTT. Its translation: CASSLPRTVPNTGELFF.

The chain uses TRBV6-2 or TRBV6-3 and TRBJ2-2; 10 bases map to TRBD2. The V gene's germline CDR1 is MNHEY and CDR2 SVGEGT. J gave up 6 bases and V 2 bases, and 6 bases lay outside the gene matches. The length of the CDR3 is 16 residues. CDR3 coding DNA: TGTGCCAGCAGTTACCGTAGCGGGGGGTCCCCCGGGGAGCTGTTTTTT. Translating it yields CASSYRSGGSPGELFF.

The rearrangement uses TRBV3-1 (or the pseudogene TRBV3-2) and TRBJ1-1, with TRBD1 matching over 9 bases. The CDR3 spans 14 residues. Unmatched junction bases numbered 4, after V lost 3 bases and J lost 5 bases. Germline V gene data show CDR1 as LGHDT and CDR2 as YNNKEL (reference sequence). The CDR3 nucleotides read TGTGCCAGCAGCCAGTTACAGGGGGCTACTGAAGCTTTCTTT. It translates to CASSQLQGATEAFF.

V and J are TRBV24-1 and TRBJ2-1, with 7 positions matching TRBD2. Unmatched junction bases numbered 7, after V lost 9 bases and J lost 9 bases. Germline values: CDR1 KGHDR, CDR2 SFDVKD. The CDR3 loop spans 12 amino acids. For the CDR3, the DNA is TGTGCCACCGGTTTTAGGGAGGGTGAGCAGTTCTTC. Translated: CATGFREGEQFF.

This chain connects TRBV7-2 to TRBJ2-7; 9 bases agree with TRBD1. CDR3 length: 15 residues. Germline V CDR1 and CDR2: SGHTA, FQGNSA. Trimming removed 5 bases from V and 0 bases from J; junction bases left unmatched: 5. This CDR3 is CASSLQGAHSYEQYF. The CDR3 region has the DNA TGTGCCAGCAGCCTACAGGGGGCTCACTCCTACGAGCAGTACTTC.

This chain joins TRBV18 and TRBJ2-4; tentative D call: TRBD1 (6 bases). Looked up from germline, CDR1 is KGHSH and CDR2 is LQKENI. The CDR3 is made up of 12 amino acids. Trimming cost V 3 bases and J 8 bases, with 8 bases left between them. The CDR3 bases are TGTGCCAGCTCACCCAAGGGGGACATTCAGTACTTC. Its protein product is CASSPKGDIQYF.

V and J are TRBV4-1 and TRBJ1-2; 7 bases map to TRBD1. Germline V gene sequence: CDR1 MGHRA, CDR2 YSYEKL. V shed 4 bases and J 6 bases; nucleotides not matched to a gene: 5. This CDR3 spans 13 amino acids. The CDR3 reads CASSLTGVDGYTF. Written as DNA, the CDR3 is TGCGCCAGCAGCCTCACAGGGGTAGATGGCTACACCTTC.

The J gene is TRBJ1-1, the V gene TRBV6-6; D gene unclear. Trimming removed 5 bases from V and 11 bases from J, with 15 bases in between. CDR1 and CDR2 (germline): MNHNY, SVGAGI (reference sequence). The CDR3 loop spans 12 amino acids. For the CDR3, the DNA is TGTGCCAGCAGTACAACCTTCCCGGGGGCTTTCTTT. This codes for CASSTTFPGAFF.

Comments on this clone: Other DNA sequences in the sample encode the same CDR3. This chain joins TRBV6-5 and TRBJ1-6; D remains ambiguous. The germline V gene has CDR1 MNHEY and CDR2 SVGAGI. This CDR3 has 14 amino acids. V lost 8 bases and J lost 0, with 8 bases in between. CDR3 amino acids: CASRRSSYNSPLHF. In nucleotides, the CDR3 is TGTGCCAGCCGCAGAAGCTCCTATAATTCACCCCTCCACTTT.

This rearrangement joins TRBV27 to TRBJ1-5; D unresolved. Germline-derived CDR1 and CDR2 are MNHEY and SMNVEV (reference sequence). The V and J ends lost 1 base and 7 bases respectively, with 8 bases between them. The CDR3 has 13 amino acids. The CDR3, as DNA: TGTGCCAGCAGTTTATGGGCAGAACAGCCCCAGCATTTT. It yields the protein CASSLWAEQPQHF.

The J gene is TRBJ2-1, the V gene TRBV7-9; 7 bases fit TRBD1. Germline lookup yields CDR1 SEHNR and CDR2 FQNEAQ (reference sequence). Trimming cost V 8 bases and J 8 bases; bases outside gene matches: 6. The CDR3 totals 12 residues. This CDR3 is CASHPTGDEQFF. The DNA for the CDR3 is TGTGCCAGCCACCCAACAGGGGATGAGCAGTTCTTC.

V is TRBV28 and J is TRBJ2-5; TRBD1 matches 7 bases. J lost 3 bases, V lost 4 bases, and 5 bases had no gene match. Germline V gives CDR1 MDHEN, CDR2 SYDVKM. The length of the CDR3 is 14 residues. For the CDR3, the DNA is TGTGCCAGCAGTTCCGGGACAGTCAAAGAGACCCAGTACTTC. Protein product: CASSSGTVKETQYF.

This sequence joins TRBV27 and TRBJ1-6; D ambiguous. CDR3 length: 13 residues. CDR1 and CDR2 from the germline V gene are MNHEY and SMNVEV (reference sequence). V shed 6 bases and J shed 6 bases, with 9 bases lying between them. The CDR3 nucleotides read TGTGCCAGCAGCTCCGCGGGTAATTCACCCCTCCACTTT. Protein sequence: CASSSAGNSPLHF.

This clone was counted a few times. V usage is TRBV15 and J usage is TRBJ1-6; D perhaps matches TRBD1 (6 bases). Looked up from germline, CDR1 is LNHNV and CDR2 is YYDKDF (reference sequence). The V end was cut by 7 bases, the J end by 7 bases, with 17 bases between. The CDR3 extends over 15 amino acids. The CDR3 region is CATTGAKSRNSPLHF. CDR3 in DNA: TGTGCCACCACAGGGGCTAAATCGAGAAATTCACCCCTCCACTTT.

The chain uses TRBV5-1 and TRBJ2-6; unclear D gene. V was cut by 1 base and J by 4 bases, with 3 bases left in between. CDR3 length: 13 amino acids. Germline values: CDR1 SGHRS, CDR2 YFSETQ. CDR3 sequence: CASSLSGANVLTF. The DNA of the CDR3 is TGCGCCAGCAGCTTGTCGGGGGCCAACGTCCTGACTTTC.

The genes are TRBV14 and TRBJ1-1; D remains ambiguous. CDR3 length: 13 amino acids. CDR1 SGHDN and CDR2 FVKESK come from the germline V gene. Between the trimmed V and J ends, which lost 4 bases and 5 bases, there was a span of 11 bases. CDR3 loop: CASSPLSRTEAFF. DNA of the CDR3: TGTGCCAGCAGCCCCCTTTCGCGGACTGAAGCTTTCTTT.

This sequence joins TRBV13 and TRBJ1-2; 8 bases line up with TRBD1. This CDR3 has 17 amino acids. Germline CDR1 and CDR2: PRHDT and FYEKMQ (reference sequence). Losses at the gene ends were 3 bases for V and 3 bases for J; bases not matched to a gene: 12. This CDR3 is CASSFRQGTLRDYGYTF. CDR3 DNA sequence: TGTGCCAGCAGCTTCCGACAGGGGACTTTAAGGGACTATGGCTACACCTTC.

J is TRBJ1-5 and V is TRBV2; a weak D match, TRBD1 (5 bases). The V and J ends lost 1 base and 3 bases respectively, with 10 bases between them. This CDR3 has 15 residues. Per the germline V gene, CDR1 is SNHLY and CDR2 is FYNNEI. CDR3 DNA sequence: TGTGCCAGCAGTGAAGGCAGGGTGGACAATCAGCCCCAGCATTTT. Translating it yields CASSEGRVDNQPQHF.

V and J are TRBV7-2 and TRBJ1-6; D ambiguous. Germline V gene sequence: CDR1 SGHTA, CDR2 FQGNSA. V lost 4 bases to trimming and J lost 6 bases, with 13 bases between them. The CDR3 loop spans 15 amino acids. The CDR3, as DNA: TGTGCCAGCAGCTCCGGAGCCTCCCTTAATTCACCCCTCCACTTT. This codes for CASSSGASLNSPLHF.

The count of this clone is one. The CDR3 DNA follows: TGTGCCAGCAGCTTACAGCAGGGTCGTGGCTACACCTTC. Translating gives CASSLQQGRGYTF. The chain is built from TRBV7-2 and TRBJ1-2, with D perhaps TRBD1 (5 bases). CDR1 is SGHTA and CDR2 is FQGNSA in the germline V gene. The CDR3 totals 13 residues. Deletions cut 2 bases from V and 7 bases from J, with 11 bases between.

The chain recombines TRBV6-5 with TRBJ1-1; D uncertain. From germline, CDR1 is MNHEY and CDR2 SVGAGI. Trimming left V 8 bases short and J 6 bases short, with 19 bases between. This CDR3 contains 14 residues. In nucleotides, the CDR3 is TGTGCCAGCGCTACCAAACGAGGGATGGCTGAAGCTTTCTTT. Its protein is CASATKRGMAEAFF.